This T cell receptor (beta chain) was captured by sequencing in a study of regulatory T cells in long-lasting Graves disease. Indicated time point: persistent/refractory GD, antithyroid drugs over 5 years with positive TRAb. Scientists built the TCR library using RNA that was extracted from PBMCs. This clonotype appeared many times. Its antigen is as yet unknown. Combining iRepertoire HTBI primers with Arm-PCR of CDR3 regions, the authors built TCR beta libraries. A single record per CDR3 protein comes from TCRdb applying MiXCR to the multiplex PCR reads. The table includes hundreds of thousands of distinct CDR3 sequences, around 20% detected once. CDR1 SGHNT and CDR2 YENEEA come from the germline V gene. This CDR3 contains 16 residues. Trimming pared 7 bases from V and 7 bases from J, leaving 26 bases between. Regarding the study as a whole: Patients whose Graves' disease persisted exhibited lower TCR diversity than those newly diagnosed.

Specimen: peripheral blood mononuclear cells (PBMCs), collected when the disease was refractory, from a patient treated with antithyroid drugs. The TCR was taken from a female donor with Graves disease. V usage is TRBV11-3 and J usage is TRBJ2-7, with D hard to call. The CDR3 reads CASNLSFRPRLQEQYF. In DNA, the CDR3 is TGTGCCAGCAACCTTAGTTTTAGGCCGCGTCTCCAAGAGCAGTACTTC. The full variable domain, in which reference TRBV11-3 and TRBJ2-7 provide the parts outside the CDR3, is EAGVVQSPRYKIIEKKQPVAFWCNPISGHNTLYWYLQNLGQGPELLIRYENEEAVDDSQLPKDRFSAERLKGVDSTLKIQPAELGDSAVYLCASNLSFRPRLQEQYFGPGTRLTVT.